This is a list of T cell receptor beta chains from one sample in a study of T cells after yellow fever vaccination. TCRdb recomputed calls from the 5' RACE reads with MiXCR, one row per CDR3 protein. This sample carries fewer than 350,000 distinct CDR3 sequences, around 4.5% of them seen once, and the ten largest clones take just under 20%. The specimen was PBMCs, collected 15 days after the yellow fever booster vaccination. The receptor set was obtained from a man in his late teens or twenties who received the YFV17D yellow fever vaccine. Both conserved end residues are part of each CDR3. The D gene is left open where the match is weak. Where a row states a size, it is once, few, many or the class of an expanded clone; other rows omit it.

CASSWAYGYTF TRBJ1-2 TRBV28 . .
CASSSGQTATNQPQHF TRBJ1-5 TRBV5-1 few .
CASSPQGLQETQYF TRBJ2-5 TRBV12-3/TRBV12-4 many .
CAISGPEFGNTEAFF TRBJ1-1 TRBV10-3 few .
CASSAQGRTEAFF TRBJ1-1 TRBV9 many .
CATRSWGHTDTQYF TRBJ2-3 TRBV27 many .
CASSVTGDQGEQFF TRBJ2-1 TRBV6-5 few TRBD1
CAISESRRTFSTDTQYF TRBJ2-3 TRBV10-3 . .
CASGSEVRHYGYTF TRBJ1-2 TRBV12-5 . .
CASSPRTLFDTQYF TRBJ2-3 TRBV7-2 few .